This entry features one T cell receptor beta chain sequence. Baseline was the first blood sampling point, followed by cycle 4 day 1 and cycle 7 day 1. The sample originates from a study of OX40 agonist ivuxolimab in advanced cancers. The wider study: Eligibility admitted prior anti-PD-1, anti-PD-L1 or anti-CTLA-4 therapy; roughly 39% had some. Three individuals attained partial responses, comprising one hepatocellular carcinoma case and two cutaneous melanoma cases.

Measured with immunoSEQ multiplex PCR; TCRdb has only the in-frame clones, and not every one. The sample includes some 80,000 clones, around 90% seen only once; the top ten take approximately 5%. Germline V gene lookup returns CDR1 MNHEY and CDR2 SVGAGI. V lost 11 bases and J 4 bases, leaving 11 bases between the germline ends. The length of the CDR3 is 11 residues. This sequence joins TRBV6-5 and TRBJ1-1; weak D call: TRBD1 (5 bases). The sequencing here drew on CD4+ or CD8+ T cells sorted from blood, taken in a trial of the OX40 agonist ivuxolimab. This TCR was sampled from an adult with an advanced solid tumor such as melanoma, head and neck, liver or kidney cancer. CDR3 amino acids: CALGRGTEAFF. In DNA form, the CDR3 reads TGTGCCTTAGGGAGGGGCACTGAAGCTTTCTTT.